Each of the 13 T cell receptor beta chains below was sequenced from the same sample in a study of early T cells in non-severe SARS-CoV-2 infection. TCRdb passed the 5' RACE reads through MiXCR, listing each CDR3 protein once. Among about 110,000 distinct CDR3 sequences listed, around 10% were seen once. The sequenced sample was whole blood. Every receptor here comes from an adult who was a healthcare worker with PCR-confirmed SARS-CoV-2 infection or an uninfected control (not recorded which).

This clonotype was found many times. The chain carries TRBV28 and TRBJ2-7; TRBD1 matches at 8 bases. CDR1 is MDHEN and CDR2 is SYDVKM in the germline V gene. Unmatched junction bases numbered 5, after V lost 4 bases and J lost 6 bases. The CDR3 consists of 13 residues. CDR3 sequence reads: CASSSGQGTEQYF. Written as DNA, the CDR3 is TGTGCCAGCAGTTCCGGACAGGGAACCGAGCAGTACTTC. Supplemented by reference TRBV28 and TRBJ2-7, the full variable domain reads DVKVTQSSRYLVKRTGEKVFLECVQDMDHENMFWYRQDPGLGLRLIYFSYDVKMKEKGDIPEGYSVSREKKERFSLILESASTNQTSMYLCASSSGQGTEQYFGPGTRLTVT.

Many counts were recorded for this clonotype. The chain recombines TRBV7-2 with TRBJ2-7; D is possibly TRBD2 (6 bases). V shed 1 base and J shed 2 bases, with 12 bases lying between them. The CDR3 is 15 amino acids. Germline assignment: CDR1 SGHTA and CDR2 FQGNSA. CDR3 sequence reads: CASSLVQRAPYEQYF. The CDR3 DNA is TGTGCCAGCAGCTTAGTACAGCGGGCCCCCTACGAGCAGTACTTC.

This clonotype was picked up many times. The CDR3: CASSLIWGELFF. The CDR3 nucleotides are TGTGCCAGCAGCTTAATTTGGGGGGAGCTGTTTTTT. The rearrangement joins TRBV7-3 to TRBJ2-2; D not resolved. The CDR3 length is 12 residues. Germline CDR1 reads SGHTA; CDR2 reads FQGTGA. Deletions cut 1 base from V and 8 bases from J, with 5 bases between.

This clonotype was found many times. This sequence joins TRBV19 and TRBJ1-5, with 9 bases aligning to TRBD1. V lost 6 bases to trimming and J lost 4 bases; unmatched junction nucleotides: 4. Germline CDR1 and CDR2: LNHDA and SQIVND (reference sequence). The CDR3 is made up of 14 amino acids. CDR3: CASSYRGLNQPQHF. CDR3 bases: TGTGCCAGTAGCTACAGGGGGCTTAATCAGCCCCAGCATTTT.

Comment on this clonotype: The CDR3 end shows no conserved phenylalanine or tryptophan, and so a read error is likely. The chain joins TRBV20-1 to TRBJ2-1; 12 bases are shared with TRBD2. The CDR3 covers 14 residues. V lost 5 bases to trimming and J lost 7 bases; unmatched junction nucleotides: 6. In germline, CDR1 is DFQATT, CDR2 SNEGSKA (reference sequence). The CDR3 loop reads CSALLAGGANEQFS. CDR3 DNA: TGCAGTGCTCTCCTAGCGGGAGGGGCTAATGAGCAGTTCTCC.

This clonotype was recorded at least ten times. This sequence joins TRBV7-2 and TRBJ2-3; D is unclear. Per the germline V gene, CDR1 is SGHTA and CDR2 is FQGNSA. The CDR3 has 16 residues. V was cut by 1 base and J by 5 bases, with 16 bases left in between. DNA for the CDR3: TGTGCCAGCAGCTTAGGTCCGGGTTTGTTAGGAGATACGCAGTATTTT. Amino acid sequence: CASSLGPGLLGDTQYF.

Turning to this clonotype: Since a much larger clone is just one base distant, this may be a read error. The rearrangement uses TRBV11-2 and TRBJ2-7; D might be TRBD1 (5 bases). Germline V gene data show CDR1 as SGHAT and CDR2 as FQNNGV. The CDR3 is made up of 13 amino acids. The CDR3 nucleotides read TGTACCAGCAGCTTAGGTACAGGCTACGAGCAGTACTTC. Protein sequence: CTSSLGTGYEQYF.

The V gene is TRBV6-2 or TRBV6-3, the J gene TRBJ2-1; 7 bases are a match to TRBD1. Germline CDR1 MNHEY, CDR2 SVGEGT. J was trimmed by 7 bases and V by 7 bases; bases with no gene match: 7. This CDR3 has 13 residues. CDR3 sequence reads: CASTYRGRNEQFF. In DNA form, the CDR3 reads TGTGCCAGCACATACAGGGGTCGGAATGAGCAGTTCTTC.

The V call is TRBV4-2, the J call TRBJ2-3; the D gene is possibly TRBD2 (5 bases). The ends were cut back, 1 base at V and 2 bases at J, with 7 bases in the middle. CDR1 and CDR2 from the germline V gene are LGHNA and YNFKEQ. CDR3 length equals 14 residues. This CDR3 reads CASSQVGLTDTQYF. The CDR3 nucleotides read TGTGCCAGCAGCCAAGTTGGACTCACAGATACGCAGTATTTT.

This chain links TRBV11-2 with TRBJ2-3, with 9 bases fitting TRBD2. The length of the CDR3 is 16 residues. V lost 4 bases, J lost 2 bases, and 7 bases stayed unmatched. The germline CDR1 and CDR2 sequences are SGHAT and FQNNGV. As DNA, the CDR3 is TGTGCCAGCAGCTCTCTAGCGGGAAGGATCACAGATACGCAGTATTTT. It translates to CASSSLAGRITDTQYF.

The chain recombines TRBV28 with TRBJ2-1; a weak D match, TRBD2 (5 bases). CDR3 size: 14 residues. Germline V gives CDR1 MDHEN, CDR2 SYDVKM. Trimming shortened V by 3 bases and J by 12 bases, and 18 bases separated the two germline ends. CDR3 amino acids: CASSFRFQRVGQFF. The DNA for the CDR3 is TGTGCCAGCAGTTTTAGGTTTCAGAGGGTCGGGCAGTTCTTC.

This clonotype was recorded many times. The CDR3 region has the DNA TGTGCCAGCTTCTCAGAAGCGGGAGAGGCAGATACGCAGTATTTT. This sequence encodes CASFSEAGEADTQYF. The V and J genes are TRBV12-3 or TRBV12-4 and TRBJ2-3; TRBD2 aligns across 8 bases. The CDR3 has 15 amino acids. J lost 4 bases, V lost 8 bases, and 11 bases had no gene match.

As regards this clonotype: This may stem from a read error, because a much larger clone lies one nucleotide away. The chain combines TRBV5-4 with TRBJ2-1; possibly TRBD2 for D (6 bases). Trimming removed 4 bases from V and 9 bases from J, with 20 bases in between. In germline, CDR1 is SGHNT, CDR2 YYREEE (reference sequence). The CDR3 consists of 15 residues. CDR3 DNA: TGTGCCAGCAGCACCGGGACTGGCGGGACGAGTGAGCAGTTCTTC. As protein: CASSTGTGGTSEQFF.